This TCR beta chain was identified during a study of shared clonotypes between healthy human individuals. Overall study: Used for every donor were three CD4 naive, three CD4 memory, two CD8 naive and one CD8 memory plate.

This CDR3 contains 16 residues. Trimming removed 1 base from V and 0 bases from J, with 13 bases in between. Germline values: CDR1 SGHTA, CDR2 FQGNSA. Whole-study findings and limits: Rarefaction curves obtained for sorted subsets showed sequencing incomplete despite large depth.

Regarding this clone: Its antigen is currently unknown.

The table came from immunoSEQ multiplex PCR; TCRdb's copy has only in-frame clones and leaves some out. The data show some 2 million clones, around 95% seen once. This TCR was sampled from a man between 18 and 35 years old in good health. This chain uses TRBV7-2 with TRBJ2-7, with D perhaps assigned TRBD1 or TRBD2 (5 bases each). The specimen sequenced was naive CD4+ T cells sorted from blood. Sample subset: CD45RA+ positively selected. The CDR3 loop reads CASSLEGASSSYEQYF. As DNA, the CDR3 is TGTGCCAGCAGCTTAGAAGGGGCTAGCTCCTCCTACGAGCAGTACTTC.